The T cell receptor beta chain under discussion was sequenced for a study of T cell responses to AZD1222 COVID-19 vaccine. J gave up 8 bases and V 2 bases, and 9 bases lay outside the gene matches. CDR1 and CDR2 from the germline V gene are MNHEY and SVGEGT. The CDR3 is 15 residues long. Study-wide results and limits: Among vaccine-associated CD4 TCRs, coverage spanned spike, with dominance at 160-218 and 743-854. A rise in Spike-specific TCR breadth and depth followed two AZD1222 doses.

Method: immunoSEQ multiplex PCR; TCRdb's copy keeps in-frame clones and lacks some. Among about 51,000 clones listed, approximately 90% were seen once. This clone appeared a few times. Its target is unknown. This TCR came from an adult who received the AZD1222 COVID-19 vaccine. The chain has TRBV6-2 or TRBV6-3 and TRBJ2-3; 8 nucleotides align to TRBD2. Source: peripheral blood, taken 28 days after the second AZD1222 dose. The DNA of the CDR3 is TGTGCCAGCAGTTACGGAGCGGGAGCGCTCGGTACGCAGTATTTT. Protein sequence: CASSYGAGALGTQYF.